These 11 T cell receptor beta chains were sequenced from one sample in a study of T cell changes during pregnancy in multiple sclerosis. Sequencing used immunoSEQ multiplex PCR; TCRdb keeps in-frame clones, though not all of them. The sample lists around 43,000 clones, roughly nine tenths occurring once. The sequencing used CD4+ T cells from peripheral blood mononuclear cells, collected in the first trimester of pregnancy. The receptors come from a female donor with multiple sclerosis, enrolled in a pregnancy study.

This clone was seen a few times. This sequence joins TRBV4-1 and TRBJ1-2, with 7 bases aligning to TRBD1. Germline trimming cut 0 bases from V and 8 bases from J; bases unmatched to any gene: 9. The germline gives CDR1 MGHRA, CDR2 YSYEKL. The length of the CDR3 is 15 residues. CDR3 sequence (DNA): TGCGCCAGCAGCCAAGATACAGGGGTTTTAGGAGGCTACACCTTC. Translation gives CASSQDTGVLGGYTF.

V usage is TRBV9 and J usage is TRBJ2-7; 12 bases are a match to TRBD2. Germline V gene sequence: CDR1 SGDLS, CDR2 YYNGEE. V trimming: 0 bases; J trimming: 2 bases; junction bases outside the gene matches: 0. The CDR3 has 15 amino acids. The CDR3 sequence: CASSVGTSGAYEQYF. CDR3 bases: TGTGCCAGCAGCGTAGGGACTAGCGGGGCCTACGAGCAGTACTTC.

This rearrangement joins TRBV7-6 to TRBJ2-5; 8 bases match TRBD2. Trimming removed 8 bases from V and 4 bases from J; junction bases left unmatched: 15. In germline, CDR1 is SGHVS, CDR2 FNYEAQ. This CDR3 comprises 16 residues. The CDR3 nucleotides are TGTGCCAGCGAGGGGACTAGAAAGCTGTTTGGAGAGACCCAGTACTTC. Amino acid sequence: CASEGTRKLFGETQYF.

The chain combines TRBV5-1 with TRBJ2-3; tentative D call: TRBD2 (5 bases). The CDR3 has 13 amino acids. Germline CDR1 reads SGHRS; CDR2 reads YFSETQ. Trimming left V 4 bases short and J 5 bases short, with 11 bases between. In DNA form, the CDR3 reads TGCGCCAGCAGCGAAGCGGAGCTAGATACGCAGTATTTT. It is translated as CASSEAELDTQYF.

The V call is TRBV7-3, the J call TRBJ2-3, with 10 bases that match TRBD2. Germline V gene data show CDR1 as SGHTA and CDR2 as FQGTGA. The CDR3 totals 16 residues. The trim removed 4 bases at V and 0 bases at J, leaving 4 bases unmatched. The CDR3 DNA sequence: TGTGCCAGCAGCTCCGGGACTAGCGTGAGCACAGATACGCAGTATTTT. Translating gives CASSSGTSVSTDTQYF.

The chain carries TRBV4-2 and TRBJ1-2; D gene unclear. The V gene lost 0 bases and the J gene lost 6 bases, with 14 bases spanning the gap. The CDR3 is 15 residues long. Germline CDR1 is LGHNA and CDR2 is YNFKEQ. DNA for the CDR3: TGTGCCAGCAGCCAAGATTGGGCACAACCTAATGGCTACACCTTC. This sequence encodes CASSQDWAQPNGYTF.

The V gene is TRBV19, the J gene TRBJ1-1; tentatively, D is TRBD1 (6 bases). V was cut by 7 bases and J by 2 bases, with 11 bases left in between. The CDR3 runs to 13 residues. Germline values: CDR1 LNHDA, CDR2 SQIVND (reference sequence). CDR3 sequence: CASKSGANTEAFF. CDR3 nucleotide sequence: TGTGCCAGTAAATCAGGGGCCAACACTGAAGCTTTCTTT.

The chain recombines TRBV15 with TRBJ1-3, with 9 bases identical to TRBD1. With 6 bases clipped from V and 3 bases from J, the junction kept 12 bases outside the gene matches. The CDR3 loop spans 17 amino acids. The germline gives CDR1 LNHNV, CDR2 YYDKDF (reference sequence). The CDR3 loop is CATRRQKQGALGNTIYF. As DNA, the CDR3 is TGTGCCACCAGACGTCAAAAACAGGGGGCCCTTGGAAACACCATATATTTT.

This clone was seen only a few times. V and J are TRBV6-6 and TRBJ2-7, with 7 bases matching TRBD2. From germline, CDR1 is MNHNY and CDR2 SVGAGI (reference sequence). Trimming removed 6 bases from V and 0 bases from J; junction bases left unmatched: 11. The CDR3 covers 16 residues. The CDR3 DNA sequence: TGTGCCAGCAGATCCCCCTCGGGCGGGAGCTCCTACGAGCAGTACTTC. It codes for CASRSPSGGSSYEQYF.

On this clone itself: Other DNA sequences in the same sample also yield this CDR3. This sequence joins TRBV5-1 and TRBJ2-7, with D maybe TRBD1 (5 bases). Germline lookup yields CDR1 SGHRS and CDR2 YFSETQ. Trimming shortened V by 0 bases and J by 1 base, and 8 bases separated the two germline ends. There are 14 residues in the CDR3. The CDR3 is CASSLGGGSYEQYF. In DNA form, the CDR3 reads TGCGCCAGCAGCTTGGGGGGCGGTTCCTACGAGCAGTACTTC. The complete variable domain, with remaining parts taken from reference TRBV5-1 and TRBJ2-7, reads KAGVTQTPRYLIKTRGQQVTLSCSPISGHRSVSWYQQTPGQGLQFLFEYFSETQRNKGNFPGRFSGRQFSNSRSEMNVSTLELGDSALYLCASSLGGGSYEQYFGPGTRLTVT.

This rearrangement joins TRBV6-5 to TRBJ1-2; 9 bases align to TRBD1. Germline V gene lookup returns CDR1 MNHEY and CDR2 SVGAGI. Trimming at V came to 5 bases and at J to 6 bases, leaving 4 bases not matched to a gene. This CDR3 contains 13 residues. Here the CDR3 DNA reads TGTGCCAGCAGTCGCTGGACAGGGGATGGCTACACCTTC. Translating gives CASSRWTGDGYTF.